The source of this T cell receptor beta chain is a study of blood T cells in healthy people across ages. This clonotype was counted only a few times. Using a J-beta primer mix together with a sample-barcoded 5' primer, a second PCR was run for about 7 to 12 cycles. Using its own MiXCR run on the 5' RACE reads, TCRdb lists one record per CDR3 protein. The repertoire has about 680,000 distinct CDR3 sequences, 45% to 50% of them found once; the top ten carry 30% to 40%. The CDR3 sequence is 17 residues long. Trimming took 4 bases from V and 3 from J; bases not matched to a gene: 7. Germline lookup yields CDR1 SGHRS and CDR2 YFSETQ.

The origin of this receptor is a woman in her sixties or seventies in good health. The sequenced sample was blood. The J gene is TRBJ2-3, the V gene TRBV5-1; 14 bases map to TRBD2. The CDR3 region has the DNA TGCGCCAGCAGCCCCGGACTAGCGGGGGGAGCTACAGATACGCAGTATTTT. The encoded protein is CASSPGLAGGATDTQYF. Filled out from reference TRBV5-1 and TRBJ2-3, the complete variable domain reads KAGVTQTPRYLIKTRGQQVTLSCSPISGHRSVSWYQQTPGQGLQFLFEYFSETQRNKGNFPGRFSGRQFSNSRSEMNVSTLELGDSALYLCASSPGLAGGATDTQYFGPGTRLTVL.